Presented here are 28 T cell receptor beta chains from one specimen sequenced in a study of blood T cell repertoires in COVID-19. Here immunoSEQ multiplex PCR was the method, and the copy in TCRdb shows in-frame clones only, minus some. The sample shows 200,000 to 250,000 clones, around 83% of them seen only once. The sample comprised PBMCs or T cells enriched from blood (not recorded which). Every receptor here comes from a middle-aged woman with acute COVID-19.

The chain employs TRBV10-3 and TRBJ2-1; D gene uncertain. Trimming took 6 bases from V and 5 from J, leaving 11 bases between them. The CDR3 runs to 13 residues. Germline V gene lookup returns CDR1 ENHRY and CDR2 SYGVKD. Written as DNA, the CDR3 is TGTGCCATCAGGACTCCGCTTGACAATGAGCAGTTCTTC. It is translated as CAIRTPLDNEQFF.

The chain has TRBV6-1 and TRBJ1-3, with D uncertain. Between the trimmed V and J ends, which lost 1 base and 2 bases, there was a span of 12 bases. This CDR3 has 16 residues. Germline assignment: CDR1 MNHNS and CDR2 SASEGT. In nucleotides, the CDR3 is TGTGCCAGCAGTGAAGTCTGGGAGACTCCTGGAAACACCATATATTTT. Amino acids: CASSEVWETPGNTIYF.

The CDR3 region is CASSEALEGNEQFF. The CDR3 nucleotides are TGCGCCAGCAGTGAAGCACTAGAGGGCAATGAGCAGTTCTTC. J is TRBJ2-1 and V is TRBV10-2; possibly TRBD2 for D (5 bases). This CDR3 region has 14 residues. Germline-derived CDR1 and CDR2 are WSHSY and SAAADI. Trimming stripped 3 bases from V and 6 bases from J, with 12 bases between.

This chain links TRBV2 with TRBJ1-2; TRBD1 matches 9 bases. This CDR3 is built from 11 residues. CDR1 is SNHLY and CDR2 is FYNNEI in the germline V gene. Trimming cost V 9 bases and J 8 bases; bases outside gene matches: 4. The CDR3 sequence is CASNRGLGYTF. CDR3 nucleotide sequence: TGTGCCAGTAACAGGGGGCTCGGCTACACCTTC.

The rearrangement joins TRBV5-1 to TRBJ1-2; a possible D gene is TRBD1 (6 bases). Trimming removed 4 bases from V and 4 bases from J, with 17 bases in between. This CDR3 is built from 15 residues. Germline lookup yields CDR1 SGHRS and CDR2 YFSETQ. The CDR3 sequence is CASSGQTGRRYGYTF. In DNA form, the CDR3 reads TGCGCCAGCAGCGGACAGACAGGCCGGCGCTATGGCTACACCTTC.

This chain links TRBV7-2 with TRBJ2-5; TRBD2 matches 8 bases. V shed 1 base and J 1 base; nucleotides not matched to a gene: 2. Germline CDR1 is SGHTA and CDR2 is FQGNSA. The CDR3 runs 15 residues. The CDR3 reads CASSLDGGAQETQYF. For the CDR3, the DNA is TGTGCCAGCAGCTTAGACGGGGGGGCCCAAGAGACCCAGTACTTC.

The CDR3 DNA is TGTGCCAGCAGTGAAGGAGGATGGTCCGGGACCCAGTACTTC. Its protein is CASSEGGWSGTQYF. This chain uses TRBV6-1 with TRBJ2-5; D call uncertain. The CDR3 extends over 14 amino acids. Germline values: CDR1 MNHNS, CDR2 SASEGT. The ends were cut back, 1 base at V and 7 bases at J, with 13 bases in the middle.

This sequence joins TRBV2 and TRBJ1-1, with D tentatively TRBD1 (5 bases). Germline V gives CDR1 SNHLY, CDR2 FYNNEI. The V end lost 7 bases, the J end lost 8 bases, and 23 bases lay between the germline ends. The CDR3 is 15 amino acids. DNA of the CDR3: TGTGCCAGCACTAGAACTGCGGGACGGGGAATGGAAGCTTTCTTT. Its translation: CASTRTAGRGMEAFF. The whole variable domain, remainder taken from reference TRBV2 and TRBJ1-1, is EPEVTQTPSHQVTQMGQEVILRCVPISNHLYFYWYRQILGQKVEFLVSFYNNEISEKSEIFDDQFSVERPDGSNFTLKIRSTKLEDSAMYFCASTRTAGRGMEAFFGQGTRLTVV.

CDR3 sequence reads: CAISLGQNSNQPQHF. CDR3 coding DNA: TGTGCCATCAGCTTGGGACAAAATAGCAATCAGCCCCAGCATTTT. The V and J genes are TRBV10-3 and TRBJ1-5; maybe TRBD1 (6 bases). Trimming removed 6 bases at V and 0 bases at J, with 12 bases between. CDR3 length: 15 amino acids. Germline CDR1 is ENHRY and CDR2 is SYGVKD.

This rearrangement joins TRBV27 to TRBJ2-3; maybe TRBD2 (6 bases). The germline gives CDR1 MNHEY, CDR2 SMNVEV (reference sequence). The V end lost 0 bases, the J end lost 4 bases, and 8 bases lay between the germline ends. The CDR3 contains 14 residues. In DNA, the CDR3 is TGTGCCAGCAGTTTATCGGCGGGGTCAGATACGCAGTATTTT. Protein sequence: CASSLSAGSDTQYF.

The chain has TRBV18 and TRBJ1-1; possibly TRBD1 for D (5 bases). Between the trimmed V and J ends, which lost 5 bases and 4 bases, there was a span of 11 bases. The CDR3 is made up of 13 amino acids. In germline, CDR1 is KGHSH, CDR2 LQKENI. CDR3 protein: CASSSREGTEAFF. CDR3 sequence (DNA): TGTGCCAGCTCAAGCAGGGAGGGCACTGAAGCTTTCTTT.

The gene calls are TRBV11-3 and TRBJ2-5, with 8 bases fitting TRBD1. The germline gives CDR1 SGHNT, CDR2 YENEEA. The CDR3 spans 15 residues. V lost 5 bases to trimming and J lost 5 bases; unmatched junction nucleotides: 10. The CDR3 loop reads CASSPGQGPWETQYF. For the CDR3, the DNA is TGTGCCAGCAGCCCAGGACAGGGACCTTGGGAGACCCAGTACTTC.

The rearrangement uses TRBV7-9 and TRBJ2-5, with TRBD2 as a possible D gene (6 bases). The CDR3 runs 15 residues. Deletions cut 2 bases from V and 4 bases from J, with 14 bases between. Looked up from germline, CDR1 is SEHNR and CDR2 is FQNEAQ (reference sequence). Here the CDR3 reads CASSLTTGLLETQYF. The CDR3 DNA reads as TGTGCCAGCAGCTTAACCACGGGACTTTTAGAGACCCAGTACTTC.

The chain carries TRBV2 and TRBJ1-2, with D unclear. CDR1 is SNHLY, CDR2 FYNNEI, per germline. Trimming took off 2 bases at V and 5 bases at J, with 9 bases between the two ends. The CDR3 sequence is 13 residues long. CDR3: CASSELREYGYTF. The DNA for the CDR3 is TGTGCCAGCAGTGAATTGAGGGAATATGGCTACACCTTC.

This chain connects TRBV5-1 to TRBJ1-1; possibly TRBD1 for D (5 bases). Germline lookup yields CDR1 SGHRS and CDR2 YFSETQ. V was trimmed by 3 bases and J by 0 bases, leaving 9 bases between them. The CDR3 runs 14 residues. The CDR3 here is CASSYGTMNTEAFF. CDR3 bases: TGCGCCAGCAGCTACGGGACTATGAACACTGAAGCTTTCTTT. The complete variable domain, with remaining parts taken from reference TRBV5-1 and TRBJ1-1, reads KAGVTQTPRYLIKTRGQQVTLSCSPISGHRSVSWYQQTPGQGLQFLFEYFSETQRNKGNFPGRFSGRQFSNSRSEMNVSTLELGDSALYLCASSYGTMNTEAFFGQGTRLTVV.

The rearrangement uses TRBV4-1 and TRBJ1-5, with D possibly matching TRBD1 (5 bases). The CDR3 extends over 16 amino acids. Germline lookup yields CDR1 MGHRA and CDR2 YSYEKL. V lost 3 bases and J 10 bases, leaving 22 bases between the germline ends. As DNA, the CDR3 is TGCGCCAGCAGCCACACCGGGACTGTGTCTTATGTACCCCAGCATTTT. Translation gives CASSHTGTVSYVPQHF.

V usage is TRBV6-2 or TRBV6-3 and J usage is TRBJ2-3, with 10 bases identical to TRBD2. Germline V gene sequence: CDR1 MNHEY, CDR2 SVGEGT. V shed 5 bases and J 0 bases; nucleotides not matched to a gene: 5. The CDR3 contains 16 residues. The CDR3 DNA reads TGTGCCAGCAGTACCCGGACTAGCGGCAGCACAGATACGCAGTATTTT. Its protein is CASSTRTSGSTDTQYF.

The chain couples TRBV5-6 to TRBJ1-6; 10 nucleotides line up with TRBD1. The CDR3 runs to 18 residues. Trimming took 1 base from V and 7 from J; bases not matched to a gene: 11. Germline CDR1 reads SGHDT; CDR2 reads YYEEEE. CDR3 coding DNA: TGTGCCAGCAGCTTGATGTTAGGGACAGGGGTCCCCAATTCACCCCTCCACTTT. Protein: CASSLMLGTGVPNSPLHF.

V usage is TRBV7-2 and J usage is TRBJ2-1, with 10 bases identical to TRBD2. This CDR3 spans 15 amino acids. V lost 5 bases to trimming and J lost 2 bases; unmatched junction nucleotides: 3. CDR1 is SGHTA, CDR2 FQGNSA, per germline. The DNA of the CDR3 is TGTGCCAGCAGCCCTGGGACTAGCGCCTACAATGAGCAGTTCTTC. Protein sequence: CASSPGTSAYNEQFF.

This clone was seen a single time. V is TRBV2 and J is TRBJ1-2; 12 bases map to TRBD1. V gave up 8 bases and J gave up 8 bases; unmatched junction bases: 9. Per the germline V gene, CDR1 is SNHLY and CDR2 is FYNNEI. The CDR3 contains 14 residues. CDR3 residues: CASGTGGLMLGYTF. The CDR3, as DNA: TGTGCCAGCGGGACAGGGGGCTTAATGTTAGGCTACACCTTC.

This clone was counted a single time. The chain carries TRBV24-1 and TRBJ2-3; the match to TRBD1 covers 12 bases. The CDR3 sequence is 16 residues long. The ends lost 6 bases at V and 4 bases at J; junction bases unmatched: 7. Germline V gene data show CDR1 as KGHDR and CDR2 as SFDVKD. CDR3 protein: CATSPPGTGGADTQYF. The CDR3 DNA sequence: TGTGCCACCAGTCCCCCCGGGACAGGGGGCGCAGATACGCAGTATTTT.

This clone occurred a few times. The rearrangement links TRBV12-3 or TRBV12-4 to TRBJ1-2; 8 bases fit TRBD1. Trimming removed 11 bases from V and 7 bases from J; junction bases left unmatched: 9. The length of the CDR3 is 12 residues. The CDR3 DNA is TGTGCCGGCGGTGGCAGGGGGCCTGGCTACACCTTC. The encoded protein is CAGGGRGPGYTF.

The chain couples TRBV2 to TRBJ1-1; 7 nucleotides agree with TRBD1. Germline V CDR1 and CDR2: SNHLY, FYNNEI. Unmatched junction bases numbered 15, after V lost 6 bases and J lost 5 bases. The CDR3 loop spans 16 amino acids. The DNA of the CDR3 is TGTGCCAGCAGGGGGCGAGGGGGCGCGAAGCTTACTGAAGCTTTCTTT. Translating gives CASRGRGGAKLTEAFF.

In its sample, this clone was seen many times. The J gene is TRBJ2-1, the V gene TRBV4-3; D remains ambiguous. Trimming took off 0 bases at V and 7 bases at J, with 13 bases between the two ends. This CDR3 region has 15 residues. Germline values: CDR1 LGHNA, CDR2 YSLEER. CDR3 DNA sequence: TGCGCCAGCAGCCAAGAAAAACGGTCTTGGAATGAGCAGTTCTTC. It is translated as CASSQEKRSWNEQFF.

V usage is TRBV7-9 and J usage is TRBJ2-5; the match to TRBD1 covers 9 bases. The CDR3 contains 14 residues. Germline lookup yields CDR1 SEHNR and CDR2 FQNEAQ (reference sequence). With 8 bases clipped from V and 5 bases from J, the junction kept 9 bases outside the gene matches. This CDR3 reads CASRGQGTWETQYF. In DNA, the CDR3 is TGTGCCAGCCGCGGACAGGGGACGTGGGAGACCCAGTACTTC.

This chain joins TRBV5-8 and TRBJ1-1, with TRBD1 as a possible D gene (5 bases). V lost 5 bases to trimming and J lost 5 bases, with 13 bases between them. This CDR3 has 13 residues. CDR1 SGHTS and CDR2 YDEGEE come from the germline V gene. CDR3 bases: TGTGCCAGCAGTTGGGGCGACGGGACTGAAGCTTTCTTT. Translation: CASSWGDGTEAFF. Combining the CDR3 with reference TRBV5-8 and TRBJ1-1 gives the whole variable domain EAGVTQSPTHLIKTRGQQATLRCSPISGHTSVYWYQQALGLGLQFLLWYDEGEERNRGNFPPRFSGRQFPNYSSELNVNALELEDSALYLCASSWGDGTEAFFGQGTRLTVV.

The sample holds one count of this clone. The rearrangement uses TRBV7-9 and TRBJ2-7, with TRBD2 matching over 8 bases. This CDR3 has 16 amino acids. Trimming at V came to 3 bases and at J to 2 bases, leaving 9 bases not matched to a gene. Germline CDR1 SEHNR, CDR2 FQNEAQ (reference sequence). The CDR3 loop is CASSFPDGGAPYEQYF. CDR3 nucleotides: TGTGCCAGCAGCTTCCCCGACGGGGGGGCCCCCTACGAGCAGTACTTC.

The CDR3 DNA is TGTGCCAGCTCGCAGGGGCAGAACACTGAAGCTTTCTTT. It encodes CASSQGQNTEAFF. This chain links TRBV18 with TRBJ1-1, with a possible D match to TRBD1 (6 bases). The CDR3 loop spans 13 amino acids. Trimming took 6 bases from V and 1 from J, leaving 9 bases between them. CDR1 and CDR2 (germline): KGHSH, LQKENI.